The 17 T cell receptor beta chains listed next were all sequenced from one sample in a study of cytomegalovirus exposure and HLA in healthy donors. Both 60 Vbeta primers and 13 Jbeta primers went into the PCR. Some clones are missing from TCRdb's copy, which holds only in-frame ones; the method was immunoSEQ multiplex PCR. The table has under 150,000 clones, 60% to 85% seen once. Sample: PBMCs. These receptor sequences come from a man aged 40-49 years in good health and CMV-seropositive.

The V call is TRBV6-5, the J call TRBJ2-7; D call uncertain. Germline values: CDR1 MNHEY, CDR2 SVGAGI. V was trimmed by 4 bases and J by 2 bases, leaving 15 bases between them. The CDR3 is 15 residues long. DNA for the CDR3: TGTGCCAGCAGTTTAGTTCGGCTGAGGCCCTACGAGCAGTACTTC. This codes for CASSLVRLRPYEQYF.

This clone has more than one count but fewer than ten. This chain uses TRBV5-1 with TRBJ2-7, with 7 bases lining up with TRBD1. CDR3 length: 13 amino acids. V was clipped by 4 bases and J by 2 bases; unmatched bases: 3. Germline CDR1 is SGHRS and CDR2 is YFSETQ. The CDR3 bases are TGCGCCAGCAGCGGGACAGATACCTACGAGCAGTACTTC. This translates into CASSGTDTYEQYF.

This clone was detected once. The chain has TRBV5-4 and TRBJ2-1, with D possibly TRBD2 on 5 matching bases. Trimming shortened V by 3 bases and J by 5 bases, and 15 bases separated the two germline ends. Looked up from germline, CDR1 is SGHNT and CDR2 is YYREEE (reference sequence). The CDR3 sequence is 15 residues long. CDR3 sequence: CASSYRGQAHNEQFF. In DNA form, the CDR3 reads TGTGCCAGCAGCTACCGCGGGCAGGCGCACAATGAGCAGTTCTTC.

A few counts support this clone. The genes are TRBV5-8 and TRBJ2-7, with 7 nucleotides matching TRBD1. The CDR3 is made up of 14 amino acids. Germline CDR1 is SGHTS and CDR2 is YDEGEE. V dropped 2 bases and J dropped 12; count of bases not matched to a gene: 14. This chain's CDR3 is CASSFTLGQANRYF. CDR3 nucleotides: TGTGCCAGCAGCTTCACTCTCGGACAGGCGAATCGGTACTTC.

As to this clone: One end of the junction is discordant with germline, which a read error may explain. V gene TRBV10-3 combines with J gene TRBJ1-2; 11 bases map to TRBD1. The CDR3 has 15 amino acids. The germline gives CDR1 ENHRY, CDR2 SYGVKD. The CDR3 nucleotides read TGTGCCAGCAGTTACTTAGGACAGGGGGCAGGTGGCTACACCTTC. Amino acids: CASSYLGQGAGGYTF.

DNA of the CDR3: TGTGCCAGCTTTAGGGACAGTACCCCCTCAACTAATGAAAAACTGTTTTTT. It yields the protein CASFRDSTPSTNEKLFF. The rearrangement uses TRBV2 and TRBJ1-4; 7 nucleotides match TRBD1. This CDR3 is 17 amino acids long. The V gene's germline CDR1 is SNHLY and CDR2 FYNNEI. V dropped 8 bases and J dropped 0; count of bases not matched to a gene: 12.

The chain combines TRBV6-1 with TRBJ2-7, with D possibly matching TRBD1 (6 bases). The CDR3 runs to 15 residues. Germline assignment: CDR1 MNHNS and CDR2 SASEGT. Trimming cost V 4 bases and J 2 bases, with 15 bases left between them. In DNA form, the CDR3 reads TGTGCCAGCAGTGGGACAGCACCGACCCCCTACGAGCAGTACTTC. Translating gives CASSGTAPTPYEQYF.

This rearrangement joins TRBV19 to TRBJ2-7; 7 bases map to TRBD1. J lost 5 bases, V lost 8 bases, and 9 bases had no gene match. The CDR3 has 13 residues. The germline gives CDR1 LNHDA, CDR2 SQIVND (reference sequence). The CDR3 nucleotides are TGTGCCAGTCGTTCGACAGGGAGCGACGAGCAGTACTTC. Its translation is CASRSTGSDEQYF.

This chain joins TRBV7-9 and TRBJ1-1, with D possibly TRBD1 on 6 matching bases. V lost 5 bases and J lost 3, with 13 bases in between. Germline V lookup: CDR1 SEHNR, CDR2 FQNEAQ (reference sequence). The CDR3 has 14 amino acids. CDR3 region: CASSPVAGDTEAFF. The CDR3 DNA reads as TGTGCCAGCAGCCCGGTGGCAGGGGACACTGAAGCTTTCTTT.

This CDR3 reads CASRRGLEIGEQFF. CDR3 nucleotides: TGTGCCAGCAGGAGGGGACTAGAGATTGGTGAGCAGTTCTTC. This sequence joins TRBV6-4 and TRBJ2-1, with 8 bases identical to TRBD2. The CDR3 consists of 14 residues. V lost 6 bases, J lost 9 bases, and 10 bases stayed unmatched. The germline V gene encodes CDR1 MRHNA and CDR2 SNTAGT.

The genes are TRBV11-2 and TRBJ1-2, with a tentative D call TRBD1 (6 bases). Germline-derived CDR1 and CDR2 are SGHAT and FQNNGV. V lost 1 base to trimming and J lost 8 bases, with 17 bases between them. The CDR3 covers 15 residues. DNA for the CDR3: TGTGCCAGCAGCTTAGGTAGGGGGGGCTTGGAAGGCTACACCTTC. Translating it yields CASSLGRGGLEGYTF.

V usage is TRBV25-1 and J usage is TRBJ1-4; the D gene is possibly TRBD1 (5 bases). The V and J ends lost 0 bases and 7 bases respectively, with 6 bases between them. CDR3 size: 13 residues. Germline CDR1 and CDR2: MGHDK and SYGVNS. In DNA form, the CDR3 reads TGTGCCAGCAGTGAATACGGGGGTGAAAAACTGTTTTTT. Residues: CASSEYGGEKLFF. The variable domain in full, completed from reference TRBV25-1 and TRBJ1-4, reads EADIYQTPRYLVIGTGKKITLECSQTMGHDKMYWYQQDPGMELHLIHYSYGVNSTEKGDLSSESTVSRIRTEHFPLTLESARPSHTSQYLCASSEYGGEKLFFGSGTQLSVL.

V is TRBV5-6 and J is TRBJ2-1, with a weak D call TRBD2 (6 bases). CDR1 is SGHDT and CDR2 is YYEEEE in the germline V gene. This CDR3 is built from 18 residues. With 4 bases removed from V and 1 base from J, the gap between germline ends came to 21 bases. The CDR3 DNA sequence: TGTGCCAGCAGCATTTCGGGGGAGGATATTTCTTCCTACAATGAGCAGTTCTTC. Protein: CASSISGEDISSYNEQFF. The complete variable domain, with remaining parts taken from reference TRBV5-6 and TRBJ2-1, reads DAGVTQSPTHLIKTRGQQVTLRCSPKSGHDTVSWYQQALGQGPQFIFQYYEEEERQRGNFPDRFSGHQFPNYSSELNVNALLLGDSALYLCASSISGEDISSYNEQFFGPGTRLTVL.

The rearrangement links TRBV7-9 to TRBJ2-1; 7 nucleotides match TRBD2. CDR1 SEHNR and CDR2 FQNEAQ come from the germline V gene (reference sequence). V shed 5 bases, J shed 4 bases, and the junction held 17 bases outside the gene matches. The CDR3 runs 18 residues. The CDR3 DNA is TGTGCCAGCAGCCCGACAGTAGGGCGGGGGAGATTTTACAATGAGCAGTTCTTC. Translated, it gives CASSPTVGRGRFYNEQFF.

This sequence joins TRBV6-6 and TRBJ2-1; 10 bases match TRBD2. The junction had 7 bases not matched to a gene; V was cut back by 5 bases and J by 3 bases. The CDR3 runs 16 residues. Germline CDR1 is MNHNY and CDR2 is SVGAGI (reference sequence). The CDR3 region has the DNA TGTGCCAGCAGTCCTCGGACTAGCGGCAGCTACAATGAGCAGTTCTTC. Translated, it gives CASSPRTSGSYNEQFF.

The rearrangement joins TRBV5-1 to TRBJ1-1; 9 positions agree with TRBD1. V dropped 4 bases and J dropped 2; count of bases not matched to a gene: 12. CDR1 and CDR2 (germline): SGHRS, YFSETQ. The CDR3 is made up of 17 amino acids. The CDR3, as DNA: TGCGCCAGCAGCGCACCAGGGGGACAGGGTATTAACACTGAAGCTTTCTTT. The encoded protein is CASSAPGGQGINTEAFF.

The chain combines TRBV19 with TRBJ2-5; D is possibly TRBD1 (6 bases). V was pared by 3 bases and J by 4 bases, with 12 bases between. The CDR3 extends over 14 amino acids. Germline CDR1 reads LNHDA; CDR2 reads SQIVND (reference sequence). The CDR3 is CASSISGTTETQYF. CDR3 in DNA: TGTGCCAGTAGTATCTCCGGGACAACAGAGACCCAGTACTTC.